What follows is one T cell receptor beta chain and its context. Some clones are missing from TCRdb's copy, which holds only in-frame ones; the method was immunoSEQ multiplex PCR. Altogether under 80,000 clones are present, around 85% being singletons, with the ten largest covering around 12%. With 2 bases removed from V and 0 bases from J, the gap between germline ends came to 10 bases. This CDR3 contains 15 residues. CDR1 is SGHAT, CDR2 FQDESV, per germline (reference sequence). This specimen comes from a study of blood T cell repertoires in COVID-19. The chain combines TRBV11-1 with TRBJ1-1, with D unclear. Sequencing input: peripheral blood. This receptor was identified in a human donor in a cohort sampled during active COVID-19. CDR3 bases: TGTGCCAGCAGCTTACGCGGCAGCCTGAACACTGAAGCTTTCTTT. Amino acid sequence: CASSLRGSLNTEAFF.